These 9 T cell receptor beta chains were sequenced from one sample in a study of T cells in localized non-small cell lung cancer. Generated by immunoSEQ multiplex PCR, the TCRdb table keeps only in-frame clones and is missing some. The sample contains some 2,000 clones, approximately 36% of which appear only once. The material sequenced was lung tumor tissue, taken before any cancer treatment. These receptors came from a female donor over 55 with stage I lung adenocarcinoma.

The chain has TRBV19 and TRBJ1-2, with D uncertain. Germline CDR1 LNHDA, CDR2 SQIVND (reference sequence). V lost 5 bases, J lost 8 bases, and 21 bases lay in between. The CDR3 runs 15 residues. The CDR3 reads CASSPPAGSYRGYTF. The CDR3 DNA is TGTGCCAGTAGTCCCCCCGCAGGTTCCTATCGGGGCTACACCTTC.

The rearrangement uses TRBV27 and TRBJ2-6; 8 bases match TRBD1. The CDR3 runs 17 residues. The germline V gene encodes CDR1 MNHEY and CDR2 SMNVEV (reference sequence). J lost 1 base, V lost 6 bases, and 8 bases had no gene match. The CDR3 coding sequence is TGTGCCAGCAGCAGAACAGGGGGGTGGTCTGGGGCCAACGTCCTGACTTTC. This gives the protein CASSRTGGWSGANVLTF.

The gene calls are TRBV29-1 and TRBJ2-2; tentative D call: TRBD1 (5 bases). In germline, CDR1 is SQVTM, CDR2 ANQGSEA. The CDR3 is made up of 14 amino acids. The V gene lost 3 bases and the J gene lost 4 bases, with 12 bases spanning the gap. CDR3 DNA sequence: TGCAGCGTTGATAACAGGATGGGCACCGGGGAGCTGTTTTTT. Translating it yields CSVDNRMGTGELFF.

This clone has only a few counts. The genes are TRBV6-8 and TRBJ2-1, with TRBD1 matching 9 bases. The CDR3 contains 14 residues. CDR1 MNHGY and CDR2 SAAAGT come from the germline V gene. J lost 3 bases, V lost 6 bases, and 3 bases had no gene match. CDR3 sequence reads: CASRGDRDYNEQFF. The CDR3 DNA reads as TGTGCCAGCAGGGGGGACAGGGACTACAATGAGCAGTTCTTC.

V and J are TRBV30 and TRBJ1-2; D is ambiguous. In germline, CDR1 is GTSNPN, CDR2 SVGIG (reference sequence). The CDR3 loop spans 12 amino acids. Trimming removed 3 bases at V and 2 bases at J, with 7 bases between. CDR3 sequence (DNA): TGTGCCTGGAGCCAGAACAACTATGGCTACACCTTC. This encodes CAWSQNNYGYTF.

The chain is built from TRBV28 and TRBJ1-5; no clear D gene. The CDR3 covers 12 residues. The V and J ends lost 6 bases and 6 bases respectively, with 9 bases between them. Looked up from germline, CDR1 is MDHEN and CDR2 is SYDVKM. CDR3: CASSVVSQPQHF. CDR3 nucleotide sequence: TGTGCCAGCAGCGTGGTGAGTCAGCCCCAGCATTTT.

The genes are TRBV30 and TRBJ1-2, with D hard to call. Germline CDR1 is GTSNPN and CDR2 is SVGIG (reference sequence). The CDR3 is 12 amino acids. V was pared by 2 bases and J by 6 bases, with 10 bases between. The CDR3 reads CAWSHTWNGYTF. The DNA for the CDR3 is TGTGCCTGGAGTCACACATGGAATGGCTACACCTTC.

The rearrangement joins TRBV9 to TRBJ2-7; 12 bases map to TRBD2. The V gene end was trimmed by 6 bases and the J gene end by 6 bases; junction bases not matched to a gene: 4. The CDR3 runs to 13 residues. CDR1 is SGDLS and CDR2 is YYNGEE in the germline V gene. CDR3 in DNA: TGTGCCAGCAAACTAGCGGGAGGAGCCGAGCAGTACTTC. This encodes CASKLAGGAEQYF.

The genes are TRBV5-1 and TRBJ1-2; 7 nucleotides match TRBD1. Unmatched junction bases numbered 7, after V lost 0 bases and J lost 8 bases. Germline CDR1 is SGHRS and CDR2 is YFSETQ. CDR3 length equals 14 residues. CDR3 amino acids: CASSLASGGEGYTF. CDR3 sequence (DNA): TGCGCCAGCAGCTTGGCATCAGGGGGTGAAGGCTACACCTTC.